This TCR beta chain appears in the sequencing data of a study of cytomegalovirus exposure and HLA in healthy donors. The PCR employed 60 Vbeta primers together with 13 Jbeta primers. Data came from immunoSEQ multiplex PCR; TCRdb stores just in-frame clones and leaves some out. Of around 140,000 clones in the sample, roughly 80% were seen once. Study results and caveats: When analyzed later, a missense DCLRE1C variant was found to be linked to TCR beta V- and J-gene trimming.

V lost 8 bases, J lost 0 bases, and 8 bases lay in between. CDR3 length equals 13 residues. This clone was found a few times. The antigen remains unidentified. This TCR came from a man in his forties in good health and CMV-seronegative. The sequencing sample was made of PBMCs. The chain carries TRBV23-1 and TRBJ1-3, with no clear D. TRBV23-1 qualifies as an ORF whose function is uncertain. The CDR3 here is CASLVNSGNTIYF. In DNA form, the CDR3 reads TGCGCCAGCTTAGTTAACTCTGGAAACACCATATATTTT.